Listed below are T cell receptor beta chains from one sample, sequenced in a study of cytomegalovirus exposure and HLA in healthy donors. Profiling relied on immunoSEQ multiplex PCR, and the TCRdb table lists in-frame clones only, not all of them. The sample holds around 40,000 clones, over 55% seen once. Sequenced material: PBMCs. These TCRs come from a human donor in good health. CDR3s include the opening cysteine and the closing phenylalanine or tryptophan.

TRBV5-6,TRBJ2-4,CASSLATFLNIQYF
TRBV4-1,TRBJ2-5,CASSQGFSGQETQYF
TRBV18,TRBJ1-5,CASSYRRDQPQHF
TRBV4-1,TRBJ2-7,CASSPALAGGLTGYEQYF
TRBV7-2,TRBJ2-3,CASSLNGGVTDTQYF
TRBV27,TRBJ1-2,CASSASQGYYGYTF
TRBV30,TRBJ1-2,CAWSPGYGYTF
TRBV4-3,TRBJ2-7,CASSQGSWGLPYEQYF
TRBV4-3,TRBJ2-3,CASSQDLLVTDTQYF
TRBV4-3,TRBJ1-5,CASSLEQGASQPQHF
TRBV5-1,TRBJ1-3,CASSLTGPVHGSDTIYF
TRBV28,TRBJ1-2,CASTLAGGGYTF
TRBV19,TRBJ1-1,CASSIYEGNTEAFF
TRBV18,TRBJ1-5,CASSPGRDSNQPQHF
TRBV9,TRBJ1-1,CASSVTPGVGDTEAFF
TRBV6-6,.,CASSLPTGGYEQYF
TRBV5-6,TRBJ1-1,CASSIGQGLFAFF
TRBV30,TRBJ2-2,CAWSVGQGVTGELFF
TRBV19,TRBJ1-6,CASSIGDRGYSPLHF
TRBV10-2,TRBJ2-1,CASSGGWNEQFF
TRBV2,TRBJ2-7,CASSDRPVPIGFGGEQYF
TRBV6-6,TRBJ1-2,CASSYDRTRGYTF
TRBV4-2,TRBJ2-3,CASSQDPRGARTDTQYF
TRBV6-4,TRBJ2-1,CASSDWAGARNEQFF
TRBV5-4,TRBJ2-5,CASSFGRETQYF
TRBV6-5,TRBJ2-1,CASRADRGRNEQFF
TRBV1,TRBJ2-7,CTSSQEGLAGGPSSYEQYF
TRBV7-2,TRBJ1-5,CASSLIGRGRVNQPQHF
TRBV29-1,TRBJ2-7,CSVSRGPYEQYF
TRBV1,TRBJ1-4,CTSSPQQGPTNEKLFF
TRBV9,TRBJ2-4,CASSVGWRAPQYF